This entry is about one T cell receptor beta chain. The antigen remains undetermined. The data were taken from a study of CD8 T cells in ankylosing spondylitis. Study-level results: Seemingly distinctive of ankylosing spondylitis blood was a TCR beta motif formed by eight highly homologous variants. Disease-linked clones bore a CD8+ phenotype and were relatively rare in peripheral blood.

Quantitative 5'-RACE was performed with molecular barcodes, and it yielded the TCR beta libraries. TCRdb used MiXCR to reprocess the 5' RACE reads, holding one entry per CDR3 protein. The sample carries approximately 150,000 distinct CDR3 sequences, around 32% recorded once. Germline CDR1 and CDR2: SGHRS and YFSETQ. This CDR3 has 15 amino acids. The germline V and J ends were trimmed by 0 bases and 0 bases, with 7 bases remaining between them. The chain has TRBV5-1 and TRBJ1-3; D gene uncertain. The sequencing sample was made of synovial fluid, either unsorted or a sorted T cell fraction (not recorded which). This sequence was found in a male donor with ankylosing spondylitis. The CDR3 loop reads CASSLERSSGNTIYF. CDR3 DNA sequence: TGCGCCAGCAGCTTGGAAAGAAGCTCTGGAAACACCATATATTTT.